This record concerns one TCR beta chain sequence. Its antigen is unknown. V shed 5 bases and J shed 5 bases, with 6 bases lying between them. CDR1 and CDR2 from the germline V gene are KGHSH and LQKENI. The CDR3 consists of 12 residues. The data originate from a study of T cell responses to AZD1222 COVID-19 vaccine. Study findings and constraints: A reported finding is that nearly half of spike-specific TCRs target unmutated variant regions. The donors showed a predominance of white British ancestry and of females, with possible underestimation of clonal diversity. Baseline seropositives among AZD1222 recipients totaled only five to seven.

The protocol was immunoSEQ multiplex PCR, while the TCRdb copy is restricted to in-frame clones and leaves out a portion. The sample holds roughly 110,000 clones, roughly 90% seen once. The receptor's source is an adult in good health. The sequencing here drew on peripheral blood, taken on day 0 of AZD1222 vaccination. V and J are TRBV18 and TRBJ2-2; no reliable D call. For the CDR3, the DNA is TGTGCCAGCTCAGAATATACCGGGGAGCTGTTTTTT. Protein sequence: CASSEYTGELFF.